These T cell receptor beta chains were read from a single sample in a study of blood T cell repertoires in COVID-19. TCRdb's table, derived via immunoSEQ multiplex PCR, lists solely in-frame clones and lacks some. The data show around 270,000 clones, over 80% seen once. Specimen: PBMCs or T cells enriched from blood (not recorded which). The source of these receptors is a woman aged 40 to 55 who had been exposed to COVID-19. Both conserved end residues are part of each CDR3.

V gene,CDR3 protein
TRBV28,CASSQFGGAGTDTQYF
TRBV4-2,CASSQDLQGRDIQYF
TRBV27,CASSSGQGEWPQHF
TRBV18,CASSLTSGGNTDTQYF
TRBV6-6,CASSTRLEGAFF
TRBV5-6,CASSLPGGAQYF
TRBV28,CASESAGSYNEQFF
TRBV19,CASSMVVNTEAFF
TRBV18,CASSPFSGQGNEKLFF
TRBV9,CASSVGDSYEQYF
TRBV15,CATSRGRGGTEAFF
TRBV19,CASSIKTENTEAFF
TRBV7-3,CASSPSTGKETFF